This is a list of T cell receptor beta chains from one sample in a study of a mutant IDH1 vaccine in newly diagnosed glioma. TCRdb's copy holds only in-frame clones and misses some; the assay was immunoSEQ multiplex PCR. The sample has approximately 44,000 clones; 84% are singletons. The antigens these receptors bind are not known. Source: PBMCs, taken from a glioma patient whose treatment included an IDH1 peptide vaccine. The source is a woman aged 18-29 years with glioma. Some clones in this sample may be carry-over from other donors' samples. Both conserved end residues are part of each CDR3. D genes are given only for firm matches. Clone size is stated in some rows and not others, as once, few, many or a class when expanded.

TRBV4-2,TRBD1,TRBJ2-1,.,TGTGCCAGCAGCCAAGAGGAAGGACAGGGCAGCGATGAGCAGTTCTTC,CASSQEEGQGSDEQFF
TRBV5-1,TRBD2,TRBJ2-3,.,TGCGCCAGCAGCCTGACTAGCGGGGGCACAGATACGCAGTATTTT,CASSLTSGGTDTQYF
TRBV7-9,.,TRBJ1-4,.,TGTGCCAGCAGCTTGGGGACGGTCTCAACTAATGAAAAACTGTTTTTT,CASSLGTVSTNEKLFF
TRBV5-8,TRBD2,TRBJ2-1,.,TGTGCCAGCAGCTTAGGGACTAGCGGTTACAATGAGCAGTTCTTC,CASSLGTSGYNEQFF
TRBV9,.,TRBJ2-7,once,TGTGCCAGCAGCGTAGAGGCCTCCTACGAGCAGTACTTC,CASSVEASYEQYF
TRBV12-5,.,TRBJ1-6,.,TGTGCTAGTGGTTTGGTACGGAGATATAATTCACCCCTCCACTTT,CASGLVRRYNSPLHF
TRBV7-3,.,TRBJ1-6,.,TGTGCCAGCAGCGTAACAAGGGATTCACCCCTCCACTTT,CASSVTRDSPLHF
TRBV9,TRBD2,TRBJ2-2,.,TGTGCCAGCAGCGTAGGGGTCCTAGCGGGAGGGAACACCGGGGAGCTGTTTTTT,CASSVGVLAGGNTGELFF
TRBV11-3,.,TRBJ2-7,few,TGTGCCAGCAGCTTCCCACCATCCTACGAGCAGTACTTC,CASSFPPSYEQYF
TRBV6-4,TRBD1,TRBJ1-1,.,TGTGCCAGCAGTGACTCGATCAGGGCCACGGGCAGCGGACAGGAGAACACTGAAGCTTTCTTT,CASSDSIRATGSGQENTEAFF
TRBV4-1,.,TRBJ2-6,few,TGCGCCAGCAGACAGGTGTCTGGGGCCAACGTCCTGACTTTC,CASRQVSGANVLTF
TRBV28,.,TRBJ2-7,.,TGTGCCAGCAGTACTACGCTGGGGGACTACGAGCAGTACTTC,CASSTTLGDYEQYF
TRBV27,TRBD1,TRBJ1-2,.,TGTGCCAGCAGGACAGGGAACTATGGCTACACCTTC,CASRTGNYGYTF
TRBV29-1,.,TRBJ1-5,.,TGCAGCGTTGGAGGACCCCCCTCGGGGCAGCCCCAGCATTTT,CSVGGPPSGQPQHF
TRBV29-1,.,TRBJ1-1,few,TGCAGCCCCCTGCGGAACACTGAAGCTTTCTTT,CSPLRNTEAFF
TRBV10-3,.,TRBJ1-2,.,TGTGCCATCAGTGAGACGAACAGGGTCCTATCCTATGGCTACACCTTC,CAISETNRVLSYGYTF
TRBV6-6,.,TRBJ2-3,once,TGTGCCAGCGTGCCGGGGAGTGGCACAGATACGCAGTATTTT,CASVPGSGTDTQYF
TRBV7-2,.,TRBJ2-1,.,TGTGCCAGCAGCTTAGGATACGATTCTGAGCAGTTCTTC,CASSLGYDSEQFF
TRBV5-1,.,TRBJ2-7,.,TGCGCCAGCAGCTTCCAGGGGAACGAGCAGTACTTC,CASSFQGNEQYF
TRBV4-1,TRBD1,TRBJ2-7,.,TGCGCCAGCAGCCATCCGGACAGGGGCACCTACGAGCAGTACTTC,CASSHPDRGTYEQYF
TRBV5-1,.,TRBJ2-5,.,TGCGCCAGCAGCCAGGCTTGGGAACCGCTGGAGACCCAGTACTTC,CASSQAWEPLETQYF
TRBV2,TRBD2,TRBJ2-1,.,TGTGCCAGCAGGCGGGGGGGGCCCTACAATGAGCAGTTCTTC,CASRRGGPYNEQFF
TRBV6-5,.,TRBJ1-4,.,TGTGCCAGCAGTTACTCCGGACATCATGAAAAACTGTTTTTT,CASSYSGHHEKLFF
TRBV7-9,.,TRBJ1-2,.,TGTGCCAGCAGCTTAGCGAAGGGCAGGGACTATGGCTACACCTTC,CASSLAKGRDYGYTF
TRBV10-3,TRBD2,TRBJ2-1,.,TGTGCCATCGGGGGGACTAGCGGACAAAATGAGCAGTTCTTC,CAIGGTSGQNEQFF
TRBV9,.,TRBJ1-1,.,TGTGCCAGCAGCGCTCAGGGGAACACTGAAGCTTTCTTT,CASSAQGNTEAFF